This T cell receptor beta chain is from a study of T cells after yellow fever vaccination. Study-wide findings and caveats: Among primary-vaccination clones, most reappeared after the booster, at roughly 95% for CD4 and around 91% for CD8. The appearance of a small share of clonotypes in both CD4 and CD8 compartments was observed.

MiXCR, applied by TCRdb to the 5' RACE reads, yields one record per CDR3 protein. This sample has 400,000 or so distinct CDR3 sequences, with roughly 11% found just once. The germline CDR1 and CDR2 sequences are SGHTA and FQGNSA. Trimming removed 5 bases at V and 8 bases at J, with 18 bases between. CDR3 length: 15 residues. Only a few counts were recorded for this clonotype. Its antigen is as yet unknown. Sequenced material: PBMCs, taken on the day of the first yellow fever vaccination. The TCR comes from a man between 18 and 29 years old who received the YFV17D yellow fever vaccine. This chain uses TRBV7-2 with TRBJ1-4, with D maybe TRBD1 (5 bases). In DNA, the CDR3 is TGTGCCAGCAGCCAGACTTCAGGGCCCTTGGAAAAACTGTTTTTT. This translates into CASSQTSGPLEKLFF.